The 32 T cell receptor beta chains in this list originate from one sample, sequenced in a study of blood T cell repertoires in COVID-19. Clones were read by immunoSEQ multiplex PCR, and TCRdb kept only the in-frame ones, dropping some. The repertoire has about 140,000 clones, 75% to 90% of them found once; the top ten carry around 10%. Material: peripheral blood. These receptor sequences come from a woman of 80 years or more with acute or convalescent COVID-19.

The V and J genes are TRBV6-6 and TRBJ1-1, with 7 bases that match TRBD1. Germline-derived CDR1 and CDR2 are MNHNY and SVGAGI (reference sequence). Trimming at V came to 8 bases and at J to 11 bases, leaving 8 bases not matched to a gene. The CDR3 sequence is 11 residues long. The CDR3 sequence is CASLRETGAFF. CDR3 coding DNA: TGTGCCAGCCTGAGGGAGACAGGGGCTTTCTTT.

This clone was seen just once. The chain employs TRBV6-5 and TRBJ1-5, with 7 bases matching TRBD1. The germline gives CDR1 MNHEY, CDR2 SVGAGI. CDR3 length: 12 amino acids. Unmatched junction bases numbered 2, after V lost 7 bases and J lost 5 bases. CDR3 DNA sequence: TGTGCCAGCAAAACAGGGGATCAGCCCCAGCATTTT. Amino acid sequence: CASKTGDQPQHF.

A single count supports this clone. The chain carries TRBV30 and TRBJ1-1; 8 nucleotides match TRBD1. CDR1 is GTSNPN and CDR2 is SVGIG in the germline V gene (reference sequence). V was clipped by 4 bases and J by 6 bases; unmatched bases: 16. The CDR3 is made up of 16 amino acids. CDR3 bases: TGTGCCTGGACAACAGGACAGGGTATATTGGTCCCTGAAGCTTTCTTT. Translating it yields CAWTTGQGILVPEAFF.

The rearrangement uses TRBV11-2 and TRBJ1-1, with a weak D call TRBD1 (5 bases). Germline CDR1 reads SGHAT; CDR2 reads FQNNGV. The CDR3 contains 14 residues. V was pared by 0 bases and J by 6 bases, with 11 bases between. The CDR3 region is CASSLEGGYAEAFF. The CDR3 bases are TGTGCCAGCAGCTTAGAGGGGGGATACGCTGAAGCTTTCTTT. Using reference TRBV11-2 and TRBJ1-1 for the parts outside the CDR3, the full variable domain is EAGVAQSPRYKIIEKRQSVAFWCNPISGHATLYWYQQILGQGPKLLIQFQNNGVVDDSQLPKDRFSAERLKGVDSTLKIQPAKLEDSAVYLCASSLEGGYAEAFFGQGTRLTVV.

This chain links TRBV6-5 with TRBJ1-4; no clear D. The CDR3 sequence is 15 residues long. Trimming took off 6 bases at V and 0 bases at J, with 11 bases between the two ends. Germline V gives CDR1 MNHEY, CDR2 SVGAGI. The CDR3 reads CASRRTIATNEKLFF. DNA for the CDR3: TGTGCCAGCAGGCGCACTATTGCAACTAATGAAAAACTGTTTTTT.

This clone was seen just once. This chain links TRBV2 with TRBJ2-1; D remains unclear. The germline CDR1 and CDR2 sequences are SNHLY and FYNNEI. The CDR3 contains 14 residues. Trimming cost V 2 bases and J 6 bases, with 11 bases left between them. This chain's CDR3 is CASSERLDLNEQFF. The CDR3 region has the DNA TGTGCCAGCAGTGAACGGCTAGATCTCAATGAGCAGTTCTTC. Full variable domain (remainder filled in from reference TRBV2 and TRBJ2-1): EPEVTQTPSHQVTQMGQEVILRCVPISNHLYFYWYRQILGQKVEFLVSFYNNEISEKSEIFDDQFSVERPDGSNFTLKIRSTKLEDSAMYFCASSERLDLNEQFFGPGTRLTVL.

The chain recombines TRBV28 with TRBJ2-7; 8 bases map to TRBD1. After removal of 2 bases from V and 7 bases from J, the junction contained 10 bases not matched to a gene. Germline loops: CDR1 MDHEN, CDR2 SYDVKM. The CDR3 has 15 residues. CDR3 region: CASSLIQGAPGEQYF. In DNA form, the CDR3 reads TGTGCCAGCAGTTTAATCCAGGGGGCGCCTGGGGAGCAGTACTTC. The complete variable domain, with remaining parts taken from reference TRBV28 and TRBJ2-7, reads DVKVTQSSRYLVKRTGEKVFLECVQDMDHENMFWYRQDPGLGLRLIYFSYDVKMKEKGDIPEGYSVSREKKERFSLILESASTNQTSMYLCASSLIQGAPGEQYFGPGTRLTVT.

The chain recombines TRBV7-2 with TRBJ2-3, with D possibly TRBD2 on 5 matching bases. The CDR3 spans 12 residues. The germline CDR1 and CDR2 sequences are SGHTA and FQGNSA. V was trimmed by 7 bases and J by 5 bases, leaving 10 bases between them. Here the CDR3 reads CASTMAGDTQYF. In DNA, the CDR3 is TGTGCCAGCACTATGGCGGGAGATACGCAGTATTTT.

This chain uses TRBV19 with TRBJ2-2; D remains ambiguous. There are 11 residues in the CDR3. Germline V gives CDR1 LNHDA, CDR2 SQIVND (reference sequence). Trimming took 5 bases from V and 5 from J, leaving 3 bases between them. Written as DNA, the CDR3 is TGTGCCAGTAGTCAAACCGGGGAGCTGTTTTTT. Residues: CASSQTGELFF.

The CDR3 DNA reads as TGCGCCAGCAGCCAAGATGTTGTTAATATTGCTAATGAAAAACTGTTTTTT. It translates to CASSQDVVNIANEKLFF. The genes are TRBV4-1 and TRBJ1-4; D is undetermined. Germline assignment: CDR1 MGHRA and CDR2 YSYEKL. Trimming took 0 bases from V and 3 from J, leaving 14 bases between them. CDR3 length equals 17 residues.

The rearrangement uses TRBV7-8 and TRBJ1-2; the match to TRBD1 covers 8 bases. The CDR3 sequence is 16 residues long. V lost 2 bases, J lost 4 bases, and 9 bases stayed unmatched. In germline, CDR1 is SGHVS, CDR2 FQNEAQ. The CDR3 loop reads CASSLTVDRAGYGYTF. In DNA form, the CDR3 reads TGTGCCAGCAGCTTAACCGTGGACAGGGCCGGCTATGGCTACACCTTC.

The chain links TRBV10-3 to TRBJ1-5; maybe TRBD1 (6 bases). The CDR3 runs 13 residues. Germline V CDR1 and CDR2: ENHRY, SYGVKD. The V gene lost 4 bases and the J gene lost 6 bases, with 10 bases spanning the gap. CDR3 DNA: TGTGCCATCAGTGGGGCAGGGGTTCAGCCCCAGCATTTT. Encoded protein: CAISGAGVQPQHF.

The chain joins TRBV7-2 to TRBJ1-1; tentatively, D is TRBD1 (5 bases). Germline CDR1 SGHTA, CDR2 FQGNSA. CDR3 size: 15 residues. The V and J ends lost 5 bases and 1 base respectively, with 14 bases between them. The CDR3 region is CASSPQVGPNTEAFF. The DNA for the CDR3 is TGTGCCAGCAGCCCCCAGGTGGGGCCGAACACTGAAGCTTTCTTT.

J is TRBJ1-2 and V is TRBV12-3 or TRBV12-4, with D possibly being TRBD1 (6 bases). With 5 bases removed from V and 6 bases from J, the gap between germline ends came to 13 bases. The CDR3 length is 13 residues. CDR3 nucleotides: TGTGCCAGCAGTCCCGGGACATCTGATGGCTACACCTTC. Its protein product is CASSPGTSDGYTF.

V and J are TRBV7-9 and TRBJ1-1, with 8 nucleotides matching TRBD1. Germline CDR1 is SEHNR and CDR2 is FQNEAQ (reference sequence). There are 14 residues in the CDR3. V dropped 3 bases and J dropped 4; count of bases not matched to a gene: 4. DNA for the CDR3: TGTGCCAGCAGCTTCGGACAGGGTAGCACTGAAGCTTTCTTT. It is translated as CASSFGQGSTEAFF.

This chain joins TRBV6-1 and TRBJ1-6, with D tentatively TRBD1 (5 bases). The CDR3 totals 16 residues. V shed 3 bases and J shed 6 bases, with 15 bases lying between them. Germline V gives CDR1 MNHNS, CDR2 SASEGT. The CDR3 DNA reads TGTGCCAGCAGTGATAGGCCGGGGGGGGTTAATTCACCCCTCCACTTT. Translation: CASSDRPGGVNSPLHF.

The chain links TRBV9 to TRBJ1-3, with D uncertain. The CDR3 has 11 residues. CDR1 SGDLS and CDR2 YYNGEE come from the germline V gene. The germline V and J ends were trimmed by 2 bases and 7 bases, with 4 bases remaining between them. In DNA, the CDR3 is TGTGCCAGCAGCGTCGGGAACACCATATATTTT. This codes for CASSVGNTIYF. Variable domain in full (rest from reference TRBV9 and TRBJ1-3): DSGVTQTPKHLITATGQRVTLRCSPRSGDLSVYWYQQSLDQGLQFLIQYYNGEERAKGNILERFSAQQFPDLHSELNLSSLELGDSALYFCASSVGNTIYFGEGSWLTVV.

The chain links TRBV6-2 or TRBV6-3 to TRBJ2-1, with 9 bases aligning to TRBD2. The V and J ends lost 2 bases and 8 bases, in that order; junction bases with no gene match: 10. CDR3 length: 16 residues. Per the germline V gene, CDR1 is MNHEY and CDR2 is SVGEGT. The CDR3 DNA follows: TGTGCCAGCAGTTACGCGGGCGGGGGGGCTGACGATGAGCAGTTCTTC. Encoded protein: CASSYAGGGADDEQFF.

In DNA, the CDR3 is TGCGCCAGCAGCGCTAGCGGGGGGGCTCCGTACAATGAGCAGTTCTTC. This codes for CASSASGGAPYNEQFF. The chain links TRBV5-1 to TRBJ2-1, with 12 bases identical to TRBD2. The V and J ends lost 4 bases and 4 bases, in that order; junction bases with no gene match: 6. The CDR3 is made up of 16 amino acids. The germline V gene has CDR1 SGHRS and CDR2 YFSETQ.

This sequence joins TRBV11-2 and TRBJ1-1, with TRBD1 identical over 7 bases. The junction had 5 bases not matched to a gene; V was cut back by 3 bases and J by 7 bases. The CDR3 totals 13 residues. Germline CDR1 SGHAT, CDR2 FQNNGV. CDR3 DNA: TGTGCCAGCAGCTTCCAACAGGGGCTTGAAGCTTTCTTT. This sequence encodes CASSFQQGLEAFF.

This clone was seen only once. The rearrangement uses TRBV10-2 and TRBJ2-7; 11 nucleotides line up with TRBD2. Germline V lookup: CDR1 WSHSY, CDR2 SAAADI. The length of the CDR3 is 14 residues. J gave up 4 bases and V 6 bases, and 5 bases lay outside the gene matches. In DNA, the CDR3 is TGCGCCAGCAGGGGGACTAGCGGTGGATACGAGCAGTACTTC. This sequence encodes CASRGTSGGYEQYF.

This chain connects TRBV6-6 to TRBJ1-5; a possible D gene is TRBD1 (6 bases). The CDR3 consists of 15 residues. V gave up 6 bases and J gave up 4 bases, with 16 bases separating them. The V gene's germline CDR1 is MNHNY and CDR2 SVGAGI (reference sequence). CDR3 in amino acids: CASSTPGQINQPQHF. For the CDR3, the DNA is TGTGCCAGCAGCACCCCGGGACAAATTAATCAGCCCCAGCATTTT.

To note about this clone: Its ends do not fully match the called genes, so a read error is possible. The V call is TRBV7-7, the J call TRBJ1-3, with a possible D match to TRBD1 (5 bases). The germline CDR1 and CDR2 sequences are SSHAT and FNYEAQ (reference sequence). There are 12 residues in the CDR3. CDR3 coding DNA: TGTGCTAGCAGCTTAGATCGGACAACCATATATTTT. Protein sequence: CASSLDRTTIYF.

The chain recombines TRBV5-1 with TRBJ2-7; 7 nucleotides line up with TRBD1. The V gene's germline CDR1 is SGHRS and CDR2 YFSETQ. J lost 4 bases, V lost 5 bases, and 9 bases had no gene match. The CDR3 sequence is 14 residues long. The CDR3 protein is CASSTHRDSYEQYF. DNA of the CDR3: TGCGCCAGCAGTACACACCGGGACAGTTACGAGCAGTACTTC.

This chain joins TRBV3-1 (or the pseudogene TRBV3-2) and TRBJ1-4, with 8 bases aligning to TRBD1. J was trimmed by 1 base and V by 4 bases; bases with no gene match: 8. The CDR3 consists of 17 residues. The germline gives CDR1 LGHDT, CDR2 YNNKEL (reference sequence). The chain's CDR3 is CASSPPGGGGTNEKLFF. As DNA, the CDR3 is TGTGCCAGCAGCCCCCCAGGGGGCGGGGGAACTAATGAAAAACTGTTTTTT.

This clone was counted a single time. The V gene is TRBV7-2, the J gene TRBJ1-6; D not resolved. Germline loops: CDR1 SGHTA, CDR2 FQGNSA. Trimming cost V 5 bases and J 6 bases, with 11 bases left between them. The CDR3 totals 14 residues. CDR3 sequence (DNA): TGTGCCAGCAGCCCCGGAGGGTTTAATTCACCCCTCCACTTT. It codes for CASSPGGFNSPLHF.

The rearrangement links TRBV28 to TRBJ1-2, with a weak D call TRBD1 (5 bases). V lost 2 bases, J lost 7 bases, and 14 bases lay in between. This CDR3 region has 14 residues. From germline, CDR1 is MDHEN and CDR2 SYDVKM. The CDR3 sequence: CASSLNGGFGGYTF. CDR3 bases: TGTGCCAGCAGTTTAAATGGGGGGTTCGGTGGCTACACCTTC.

The rearrangement links TRBV6-1 to TRBJ2-5; no clear D gene. CDR1 and CDR2 from the germline V gene are MNHNS and SASEGT. The CDR3 is made up of 15 amino acids. V was clipped by 3 bases and J by 0 bases, with 11 bases between them. CDR3 DNA sequence: TGTGCCAGCAGTGACCCCACCAGGAACCAAGAGACCCAGTACTTC. It codes for CASSDPTRNQETQYF.

This clone was picked up one time. V usage is TRBV5-4 and J usage is TRBJ2-2; TRBD1 matches at 9 bases. The CDR3 covers 14 residues. Trimming took 5 bases from V and 7 from J; bases not matched to a gene: 6. CDR1 is SGHNT and CDR2 is YYREEE in the germline V gene (reference sequence). CDR3 DNA: TGTGCCAGCAGTACAGGGGGCGAGGGCGGGGAGCTGTTTTTT. As protein: CASSTGGEGGELFF.

The CDR3: CASGLVRLAGARDTQYF. DNA of the CDR3: TGTGCTAGTGGTTTGGTAAGGCTAGCGGGGGCTAGAGATACGCAGTATTTT. V usage is TRBV12-5 and J usage is TRBJ2-3, with TRBD2 matching 10 bases. Germline CDR1 LGHNT, CDR2 FRNRAP. V lost 0 bases to trimming and J lost 5 bases; unmatched junction nucleotides: 8. The CDR3 is 17 amino acids.

V is TRBV2 and J is TRBJ2-7; 13 nucleotides agree with TRBD2. The CDR3 covers 15 residues. Germline assignment: CDR1 SNHLY and CDR2 FYNNEI. J was trimmed by 6 bases and V by 0 bases; bases with no gene match: 2. In DNA form, the CDR3 reads TGTGCCAGCAGTGAAGCAGGGACTAGCGGGGCCGAGCAGTACTTC. Translation: CASSEAGTSGAEQYF.

The rearrangement joins TRBV3-1 (or the pseudogene TRBV3-2) to TRBJ1-5; no clear D. Germline V gene data show CDR1 as LGHDT and CDR2 as YNNKEL (reference sequence). V lost 0 bases and J lost 6, with 12 bases in between. This CDR3 spans 15 amino acids. CDR3 sequence reads: CASSQDSVPGQPQHF. The DNA for the CDR3 is TGTGCCAGCAGCCAAGACTCGGTACCGGGTCAGCCCCAGCATTTT.